A selection of T cell receptor beta chains follows, all from one sample in a study of shared clonotypes between healthy human individuals. TCRdb's table, derived via immunoSEQ multiplex PCR, lists solely in-frame clones and lacks some. Seen here are about 92,000 clones, 60% to 70% observed once, and the top ten hold approximately 53%. What was sequenced was memory CD8+ T cells sorted from blood. These receptors originate from a man between 25 and 39 years old in good health. CDR3s include the opening cysteine and the closing phenylalanine or tryptophan. Each record gives: J gene, clone size, D gene, V gene, CDR3 protein, CDR3 DNA. D genes are given only for firm matches. The size entry is marked missing in some rows and otherwise reads once, few, many or a size class.

TRBJ2-1 few . TRBV14 CASSQGTASYNEQFF TGTGCCAGCAGCCAAGGGACTGCTTCCTACAATGAGCAGTTCTTC
TRBJ2-5 . . TRBV27 CASSSPGAGKETQYF TGTGCCAGCAGTTCGCCCGGGGCGGGTAAAGAGACCCAGTACTTC
TRBJ2-1 . . TRBV6-6 CASSYSVPKQFF TGTGCCAGCAGTTACTCGGTCCCAAAGCAGTTCTTC
TRBJ2-1 . TRBD2 TRBV28 CASSFWREGLNEQFF TGTGCCAGCAGTTTTTGGCGGGAGGGCCTCAATGAGCAGTTCTTC
TRBJ1-4 . TRBD1 TRBV5-4 CASSTQGASEKLFF TGTGCCAGCAGTACGCAGGGGGCAAGTGAAAAACTGTTTTTT
TRBJ2-5 . TRBD2 TRBV6-6 CASRQGLAGWETQYF TGTGCCAGCAGACAAGGACTAGCGGGTTGGGAGACCCAGTACTTC
TRBJ1-1 . TRBD1 TRBV2 CATRQGPAEAFF TGTGCCACCCGACAGGGACCGGCTGAAGCTTTCTTT
TRBJ2-1 once TRBD2 TRBV5-6 CASSREREFGNEQFF TGTGCCAGCAGCAGAGAGCGGGAGTTTGGGAATGAGCAGTTCTTC
TRBJ2-3 . TRBD2 TRBV11-2 CASSRAGLAGTDTQYF TGTGCCAGCAGCCGGGCGGGACTAGCGGGCACAGATACGCAGTATTTT
TRBJ1-2 . TRBD1 TRBV7-8 CASSILGTGYGYTF TGTGCCAGCAGCATCCTTGGGACAGGATACGGCTACACCTTC
TRBJ2-1 few TRBD2 TRBV2 CASFSTSGVYNEQFF TGTGCCAGCTTCTCGACTAGCGGAGTTTACAATGAGCAGTTCTTC
TRBJ2-1 once . TRBV7-2 CASSGAGSGAYNEQFF TGTGCCAGCAGCGGGGCCGGGTCAGGGGCCTACAATGAGCAGTTCTTC
TRBJ1-1 . . TRBV2 CASRQGSFEAFF TGTGCCAGCAGACAGGGTTCCTTCGAAGCTTTCTTT
TRBJ2-7 . . TRBV6-5 CASSSLDLNEQYF TGTGCCAGCAGTTCCCTTGACTTGAACGAGCAGTACTTC
TRBJ2-5 . . TRBV4-3 CASSQEGKTQYF TGCGCCAGCAGCCAAGAGGGTAAGACCCAGTACTTC
TRBJ2-7 once TRBD1 TRBV28 CASSYPGQGVGYEQYF TGTGCCAGCAGTTACCCCGGACAGGGTGTCGGGTACGAGCAGTACTTC
TRBJ2-1 . . TRBV10-1 CASSRDLSSYNEQFF TGCGCCAGCAGCAGGGATCTGAGCTCCTACAATGAGCAGTTCTTC